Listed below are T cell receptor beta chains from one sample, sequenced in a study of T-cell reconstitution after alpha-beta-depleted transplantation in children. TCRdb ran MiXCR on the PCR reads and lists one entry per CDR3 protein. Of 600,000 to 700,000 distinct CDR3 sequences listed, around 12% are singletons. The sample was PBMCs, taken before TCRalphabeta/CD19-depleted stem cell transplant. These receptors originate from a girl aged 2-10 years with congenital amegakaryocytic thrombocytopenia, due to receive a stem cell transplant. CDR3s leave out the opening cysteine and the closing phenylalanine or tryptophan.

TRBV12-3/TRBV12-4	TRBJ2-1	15	ASSFPSGNIHVNEQF
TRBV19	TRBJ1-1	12	ASSTPRETYEAF
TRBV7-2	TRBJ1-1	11	ASSLGGVAGPN
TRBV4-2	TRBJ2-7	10	ASSQGLNEQY
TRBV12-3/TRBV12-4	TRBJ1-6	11	ASTLAETSPLH
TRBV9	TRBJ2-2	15	ASSVDDRGWDTGELF
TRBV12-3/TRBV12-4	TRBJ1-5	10	ASSLGKQPQH
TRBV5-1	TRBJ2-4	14	ASSLGLSAAKNIQY
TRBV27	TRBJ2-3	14	ASRWTSGDSTDTQY
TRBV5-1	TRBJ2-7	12	ASSLVAGGDEQY
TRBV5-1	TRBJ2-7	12	ASRMLPSSYEQY
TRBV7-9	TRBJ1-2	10	ASSLASVGYT
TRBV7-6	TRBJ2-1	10	ASSLLASWQF
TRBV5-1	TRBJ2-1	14	ASNLGQTSSYNEQF
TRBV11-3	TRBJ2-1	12	ASSRKSSYNEQF
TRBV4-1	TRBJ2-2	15	ASSPGTSGTKSGELF
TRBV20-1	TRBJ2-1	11	TPSRVNYNEQF
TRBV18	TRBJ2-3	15	ASSPRGPSASIDTQY
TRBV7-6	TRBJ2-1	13	ASSLRTGNYNEQF
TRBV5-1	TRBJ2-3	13	ASSLRTGQGDTQY
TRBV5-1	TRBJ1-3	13	ASSLVPTSGNTIY
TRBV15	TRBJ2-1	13	ATSRDPGGYNEQF
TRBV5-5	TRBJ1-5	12	ASSWTVNNQPQH